The next 15 T cell receptor beta chains were all read from a single sample in a study of monozygotic twins with inflammatory bowel disease. Each CDR3 protein gets one entry in TCRdb, which reprocessed the 5' RACE reads and gives no DNA. The table for this sample gives 350,000 to 500,000 distinct CDR3 sequences. The sample consisted of blood. These receptors were collected from a human donor with ulcerative colitis or Crohn's disease, or a healthy co-twin of an affected twin (not recorded which).

The CDR3 region is CASSSQSTGELFF. This chain links TRBV5-5 with TRBJ2-2. CDR1 is SGHKS and CDR2 is YYEKEE in the germline V gene (reference sequence). The CDR3 has 13 amino acids. Variable domain in full (rest from reference TRBV5-5 and TRBJ2-2): DAGVTQSPTHLIKTRGQQVTLRCSPISGHKSVSWYQQVLGQGPQFIFQYYEKEERGRGNFPDRFSARQFPNYSSELNVNALLLGDSALYLCASSSQSTGELFFGEGSRLTVL.

The V and J genes are TRBV18 and TRBJ1-2; lacking DNA, the TRBD1 call made by TCRdb goes unchecked. This CDR3 is 16 amino acids long. Germline V gene sequence: CDR1 KGHSH, CDR2 LQKENI. Here the CDR3 reads CASSPRTGAMFGGYTF.

CDR3 sequence: CASSLEGYTGELFF. The rearrangement joins TRBV5-1 to TRBJ2-2. CDR3 size: 14 residues. The germline gives CDR1 SGHRS, CDR2 YFSETQ.

The chain uses TRBV20-1 and TRBJ2-5; TCRdb reports TRBD1, a call that lacks DNA to check it against. CDR3 length equals 14 residues. CDR1 DFQATT and CDR2 SNEGSKA come from the germline V gene (reference sequence). The CDR3 loop reads CSASVGGSLETQYF.

The gene calls are TRBV9 and TRBJ2-3; TCRdb's D call, TRBD2, is unchecked because there is no DNA. This CDR3 spans 16 amino acids. Germline CDR1 reads SGDLS; CDR2 reads YYNGEE. CDR3 residues: CASSVQAGSTGDTQYF. Complete variable domain (other parts from reference TRBV9 and TRBJ2-3): DSGVTQTPKHLITATGQRVTLRCSPRSGDLSVYWYQQSLDQGLQFLIQYYNGEERAKGNILERFSAQQFPDLHSELNLSSLELGDSALYFCASSVQAGSTGDTQYFGPGTRLTVL.

This chain links TRBV7-9 with TRBJ2-1; TCRdb indicates TRBD1, and absent DNA this call remains unverified. This CDR3 is built from 15 residues. From germline, CDR1 is SEHNR and CDR2 FQNEAQ (reference sequence). The CDR3 sequence is CASSLGGARLNEQFF.

The chain recombines TRBV1 with TRBJ1-1. TRBV1 is recorded as a pseudogene. This CDR3 spans 12 amino acids. The CDR3 region is CTSSQVESEAFF.

The chain couples TRBV6-5 to TRBJ1-2. This CDR3 is built from 16 residues. Germline values: CDR1 MNHEY, CDR2 SVGAGI. The CDR3 here is CASSYSISREGGGYTF.

This chain connects TRBV6-2 or TRBV6-3 to TRBJ2-7; lacking DNA, the TRBD1 call made by TCRdb goes unchecked. Germline assignment: CDR1 MNHEY and CDR2 SVGEGT. CDR3 length: 14 residues. The chain's CDR3 is CASSPGHYLNEQYF.

The CDR3 region is CASSPPFQETQYF. The chain uses TRBV3-1 and TRBJ2-5; TCRdb's assignment of TRBD2 cannot be checked, as there is no DNA. CDR1 is LGHDT and CDR2 is YNNKEL in the germline V gene (reference sequence). CDR3 size: 13 residues.

CDR3 sequence: CAHGQGFFYGYTF. V is TRBV6-6 and J is TRBJ1-2; TCRdb lists TRBD1, though no DNA is available to test this call. Germline V gene lookup returns CDR1 MNHNY and CDR2 SVGAGI (reference sequence). This CDR3 is built from 13 residues.

The chain has TRBV12-3 or TRBV12-4 and TRBJ1-6; the TRBD1 assignment by TCRdb is unverifiable without DNA. The CDR3 extends over 15 amino acids. The CDR3 protein is CASSHYRADNSPLHF.

V is TRBV5-1 and J is TRBJ2-2. Germline CDR1 is SGHRS and CDR2 is YFSETQ. The CDR3 length is 17 residues. CDR3 amino acids: CASSGGDVLRGTGELFF.

The chain links TRBV7-2 to TRBJ2-7; lacking DNA, the TRBD1 call made by TCRdb goes unchecked. Germline CDR1 reads SGHTA; CDR2 reads FQGNSA. The CDR3 is 14 amino acids. CDR3 sequence: CASSLRRPGYEQYF.

The chain carries TRBV28 and TRBJ2-3. Germline lookup yields CDR1 MDHEN and CDR2 SYDVKM. The CDR3 totals 13 residues. The CDR3 here is CASSLVGYNTQYF.